This T cell receptor beta chain was documented in a study of shared clonotypes between healthy human individuals. For the study at large: Two women and a few men aged 18 to 49 served as donors.

CD45RO negativity and positive selection for CCR7 defined naive CD8 cells, a population that excluded terminally differentiated effector memory CD45RA+ cells. Each sample came from a Caucasian adult donor living in Nashville, Tennessee. With regard to this clone: At one end the junction does not follow the germline gene, possibly because of a read error.

Authors' data handling: Without quality scores, immunoSEQ junctional reads could not be filtered like full-length reads. TCRdb keeps only in-frame clones here, not all; method: immunoSEQ multiplex PCR. V and J calls plus clone size are reproduced from that table; the DNA served to infer D and trimming. This sample has approximately 810,000 clones; about 92% occur once, and the top ten carry about 24%. This CDR3 spans 15 amino acids. CDR1 SSHAT and CDR2 FNYEAQ come from the germline V gene (reference sequence). Sequencing used naive CD8+ T cells sorted from blood. The gene calls are TRBV7-7 and TRBJ2-5; 12 nucleotides align to TRBD1. The TCR sequence derives from a man aged 25 to 40 in good health. CDR3 sequence: CASSQGQGARETQYF. The DNA of the CDR3 is TGTGCTAGCAGCCAGGGACAGGGGGCGAGAGAGACCCAGTACTTC.